The 6 T cell receptor beta chains reported below all come from one sample, sequenced in a study of blood T cell repertoires in COVID-19. Clones were sequenced by immunoSEQ multiplex PCR, and TCRdb holds only the in-frame ones, with some missing. The sample carries roughly 200,000 clones, 87% recorded once. Sequencing was performed on peripheral blood. The origin of the receptors is a man in his sixties with active or convalescent COVID-19.

V and J are TRBV5-6 and TRBJ2-5, with a weak D call TRBD2 (5 bases). CDR3 length equals 13 residues. Germline assignment: CDR1 SGHDT and CDR2 YYEEEE. Between the trimmed V and J ends, which lost 3 bases and 2 bases, there was a span of 8 bases. CDR3 sequence reads: CASSSRDQETQYF. CDR3 nucleotide sequence: TGTGCCAGCAGCTCCCGGGATCAAGAGACCCAGTACTTC.

The chain combines TRBV18 with TRBJ2-2; 10 nucleotides line up with TRBD1. The CDR3 covers 19 residues. The J segment lost 3 bases and the V segment lost 1 base, leaving 11 bases of the junction unmatched. Germline CDR1 and CDR2: KGHSH and LQKENI. CDR3 protein: CASSPRQGANLGYTGELFF. The CDR3 region has the DNA TGTGCCAGCTCACCACGACAGGGGGCGAACCTAGGGTACACCGGGGAGCTGTTTTTT.

This sequence joins TRBV2 and TRBJ1-4; no reliable D call. V was cut by 2 bases and J by 7 bases, with 14 bases left in between. The germline CDR1 and CDR2 sequences are SNHLY and FYNNEI. This CDR3 spans 15 amino acids. The CDR3 sequence is CASSEMVSEGEKLFF. CDR3 nucleotides: TGTGCCAGCAGTGAAATGGTTTCAGAGGGTGAAAAACTGTTTTTT. The entire variable domain, with the rest obtained from reference TRBV2 and TRBJ1-4, is as follows: EPEVTQTPSHQVTQMGQEVILRCVPISNHLYFYWYRQILGQKVEFLVSFYNNEISEKSEIFDDQFSVERPDGSNFTLKIRSTKLEDSAMYFCASSEMVSEGEKLFFGSGTQLSVL.

This chain connects TRBV7-9 to TRBJ2-7, with 10 bases fitting TRBD2. The CDR3 totals 18 residues. Per germline, CDR1 SEHNR and CDR2 FQNEAQ (reference sequence). Trimming at V came to 5 bases and at J to 4 bases, leaving 17 bases not matched to a gene. CDR3 protein: CASSLVLAGAFLRYEQYF. CDR3 sequence (DNA): TGTGCCAGCAGCCTAGTTCTAGCGGGGGCCTTTTTGAGATACGAGCAGTACTTC.

The chain has TRBV6-5 and TRBJ2-7, with D perhaps TRBD1 (5 bases). Germline-derived CDR1 and CDR2 are MNHEY and SVGAGI. This CDR3 is 14 amino acids long. Trimming took off 5 bases at V and 2 bases at J, with 13 bases between the two ends. The CDR3 loop is CASSNPGIAYEQYF. CDR3 sequence (DNA): TGTGCCAGCAGTAACCCAGGGATCGCCTACGAGCAGTACTTC.

V gene TRBV15 combines with J gene TRBJ1-1, with D unresolved. V gave up 3 bases and J gave up 5 bases, with 22 bases separating them. The CDR3 contains 17 residues. Germline V gene lookup returns CDR1 LNHNV and CDR2 YYDKDF (reference sequence). The CDR3 reads CATSSYLAGRQATEAFF. CDR3 sequence (DNA): TGTGCCACCAGCAGCTACTTGGCAGGCAGACAAGCAACTGAAGCTTTCTTT.